The clone carrying this T cell receptor (beta chain) occurred a few times. Its matching antigen is unknown. This CDR3 has 15 residues. Germline CDR1 and CDR2: SGHVS and FNYEAQ. V lost 4 bases and J lost 0, with 13 bases in between. The data are from a study of T cell repertoires in cytomegalovirus infection. Study-wide background: Recently identified HLA-C-restricted and well-studied HLA-B-restricted CMV epitopes were used. Based on public TCR beta signatures, there were indications of CMV infection and of a matching HLA type.

A single record per CDR3 protein comes from TCRdb applying MiXCR to the reads. Of approximately 470,000 distinct CDR3 sequences listed, roughly 42% were seen once; the top ten hold approximately 40%. The TCR was taken from a human donor in good health (CMV status not recorded). Some clones in this sample may be carry-over from other donors' samples. The rearrangement links TRBV7-6 to TRBJ2-7; D possibly corresponds to TRBD2 (5 bases). This specimen consisted of cultured PBMCs, obtained from culture after CMV antigen stimulation. CDR3 DNA sequence: TGTGCCAGCAGCTACCCGAGCGGAAGCTCCTACGAGCAGTACTTC. It is translated as CASSYPSGSSYEQYF.